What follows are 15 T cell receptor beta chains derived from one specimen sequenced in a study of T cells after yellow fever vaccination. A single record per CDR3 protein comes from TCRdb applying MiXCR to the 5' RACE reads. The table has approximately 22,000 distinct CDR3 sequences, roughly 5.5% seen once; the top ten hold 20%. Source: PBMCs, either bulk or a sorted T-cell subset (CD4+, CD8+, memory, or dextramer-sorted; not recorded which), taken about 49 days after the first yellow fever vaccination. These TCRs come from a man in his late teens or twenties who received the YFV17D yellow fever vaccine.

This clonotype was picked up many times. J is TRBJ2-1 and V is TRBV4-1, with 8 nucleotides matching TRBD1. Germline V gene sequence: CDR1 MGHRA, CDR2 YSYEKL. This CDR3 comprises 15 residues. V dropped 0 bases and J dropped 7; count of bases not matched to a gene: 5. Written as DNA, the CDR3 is TGCGCCAGCAGCCAAGATCCGGACAGGGCGAATGAGCAGTTCTTC. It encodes CASSQDPDRANEQFF.

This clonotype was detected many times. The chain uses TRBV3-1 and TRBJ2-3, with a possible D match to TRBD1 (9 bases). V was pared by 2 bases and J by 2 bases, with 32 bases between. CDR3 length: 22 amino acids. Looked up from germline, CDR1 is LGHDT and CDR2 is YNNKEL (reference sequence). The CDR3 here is CASSQLTWEGQGLAGSTDTQYF. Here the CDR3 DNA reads TGTGCCAGCAGCCAACTAACTTGGGAGGGACAGGGCTTAGCGGGGTCCACAGATACGCAGTATTTT.

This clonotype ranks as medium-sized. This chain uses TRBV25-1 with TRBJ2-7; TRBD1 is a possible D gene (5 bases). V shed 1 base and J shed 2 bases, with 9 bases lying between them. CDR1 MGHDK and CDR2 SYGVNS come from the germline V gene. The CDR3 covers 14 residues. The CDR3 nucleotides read TGTGCCAGCAGTGAATGGGGCAGGACCTACGAGCAGTACTTC. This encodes CASSEWGRTYEQYF.

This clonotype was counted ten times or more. The CDR3 loop reads CASSLGDQREKLFF. DNA of the CDR3: TGTGCCAGCAGCTTAGGAGACCAGCGTGAAAAACTGTTTTTT. The genes are TRBV7-2 and TRBJ1-4; D unresolved. Germline V gives CDR1 SGHTA, CDR2 FQGNSA. Trimming removed 1 base at V and 7 bases at J, with 10 bases between. This CDR3 region has 14 residues.

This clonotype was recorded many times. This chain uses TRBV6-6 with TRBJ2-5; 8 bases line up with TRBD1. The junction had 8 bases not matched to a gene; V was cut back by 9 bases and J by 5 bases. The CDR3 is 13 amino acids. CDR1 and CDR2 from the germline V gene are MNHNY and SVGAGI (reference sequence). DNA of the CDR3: TGTGCCAGTACCCAGGGGGCGCTTGAGACCCAGTACTTC. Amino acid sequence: CASTQGALETQYF.

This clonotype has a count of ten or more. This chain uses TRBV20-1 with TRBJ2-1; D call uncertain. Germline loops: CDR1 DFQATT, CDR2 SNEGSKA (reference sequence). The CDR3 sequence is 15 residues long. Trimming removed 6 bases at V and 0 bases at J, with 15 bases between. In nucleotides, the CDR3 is TGCAGTGCCGGAAACCAAATGAGCTCCTACAATGAGCAGTTCTTC. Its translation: CSAGNQMSSYNEQFF.

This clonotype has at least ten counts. In DNA, the CDR3 is TGTGCCAGCAGGGACAGGGGGCCTGGCTACACCTTC. Protein sequence: CASRDRGPGYTF. This rearrangement joins TRBV2 to TRBJ1-2; TRBD1 agrees at 11 bases. The trim removed 6 bases at V and 7 bases at J, leaving 1 base unmatched. Germline lookup yields CDR1 SNHLY and CDR2 FYNNEI. CDR3 size: 12 residues.

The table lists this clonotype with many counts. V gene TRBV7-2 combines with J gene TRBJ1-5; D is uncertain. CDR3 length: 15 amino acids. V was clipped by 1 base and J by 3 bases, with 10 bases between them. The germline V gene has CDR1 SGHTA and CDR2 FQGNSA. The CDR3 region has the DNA TGTGCCAGCAGCTTAGTCCCGAACTCCAATCAGCCCCAGCATTTT. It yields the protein CASSLVPNSNQPQHF.

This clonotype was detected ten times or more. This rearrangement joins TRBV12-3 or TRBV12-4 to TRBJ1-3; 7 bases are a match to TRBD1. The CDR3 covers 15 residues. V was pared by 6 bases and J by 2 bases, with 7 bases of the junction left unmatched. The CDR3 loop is CASRETGFAGNTIYF. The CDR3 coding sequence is TGTGCCAGCAGGGAGACAGGGTTTGCTGGAAACACCATATATTTT.

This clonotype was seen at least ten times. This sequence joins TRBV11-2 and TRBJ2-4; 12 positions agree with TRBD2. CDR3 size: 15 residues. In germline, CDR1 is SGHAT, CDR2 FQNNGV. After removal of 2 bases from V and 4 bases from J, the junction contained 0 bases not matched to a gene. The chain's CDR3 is CASSLLAGGKNIQYF. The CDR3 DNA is TGTGCCAGCAGCTTACTAGCGGGGGGGAAAAACATTCAGTACTTC. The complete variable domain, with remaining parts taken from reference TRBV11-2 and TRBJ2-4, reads EAGVAQSPRYKIIEKRQSVAFWCNPISGHATLYWYQQILGQGPKLLIQFQNNGVVDDSQLPKDRFSAERLKGVDSTLKIQPAKLEDSAVYLCASSLLAGGKNIQYFGAGTRLSVL.

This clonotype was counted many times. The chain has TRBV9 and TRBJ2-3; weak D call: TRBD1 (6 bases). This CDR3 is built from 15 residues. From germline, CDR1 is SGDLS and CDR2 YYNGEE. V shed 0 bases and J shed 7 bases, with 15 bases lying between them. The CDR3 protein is CASSVEGDGHNTQYF. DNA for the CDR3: TGTGCCAGCAGCGTAGAGGGGGATGGACACAATACGCAGTATTTT. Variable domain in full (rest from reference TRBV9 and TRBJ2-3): DSGVTQTPKHLITATGQRVTLRCSPRSGDLSVYWYQQSLDQGLQFLIQYYNGEERAKGNILERFSAQQFPDLHSELNLSSLELGDSALYFCASSVEGDGHNTQYFGPGTRLTVL.

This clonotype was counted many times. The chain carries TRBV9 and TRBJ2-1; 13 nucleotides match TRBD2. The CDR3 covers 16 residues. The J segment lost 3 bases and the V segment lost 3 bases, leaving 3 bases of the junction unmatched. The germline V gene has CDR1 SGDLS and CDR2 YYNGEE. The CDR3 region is CASSGRLAGGYNEQFF. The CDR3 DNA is TGTGCCAGCAGCGGTCGACTAGCGGGGGGCTACAATGAGCAGTTCTTC.

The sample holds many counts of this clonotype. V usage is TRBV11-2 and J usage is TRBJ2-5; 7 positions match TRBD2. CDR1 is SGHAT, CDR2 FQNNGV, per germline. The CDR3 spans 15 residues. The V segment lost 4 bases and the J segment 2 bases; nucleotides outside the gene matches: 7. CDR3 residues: CASSSFGGRQETQYF. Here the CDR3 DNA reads TGTGCCAGCAGCTCCTTCGGGGGGAGGCAAGAGACCCAGTACTTC. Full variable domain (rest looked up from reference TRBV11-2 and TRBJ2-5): EAGVAQSPRYKIIEKRQSVAFWCNPISGHATLYWYQQILGQGPKLLIQFQNNGVVDDSQLPKDRFSAERLKGVDSTLKIQPAKLEDSAVYLCASSSFGGRQETQYFGPGTRLLVL.

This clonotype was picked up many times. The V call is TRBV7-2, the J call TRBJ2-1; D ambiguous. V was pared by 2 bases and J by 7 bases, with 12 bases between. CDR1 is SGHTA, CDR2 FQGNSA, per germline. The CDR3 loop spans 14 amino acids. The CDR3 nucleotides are TGTGCCAGCAGCTTATCCCCGGATTCAAATGAGCAGTTCTTC. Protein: CASSLSPDSNEQFF.

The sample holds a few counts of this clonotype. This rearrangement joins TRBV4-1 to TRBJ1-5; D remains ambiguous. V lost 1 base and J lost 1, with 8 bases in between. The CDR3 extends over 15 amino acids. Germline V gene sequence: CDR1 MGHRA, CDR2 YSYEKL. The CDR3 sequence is CASSQGRASNQPQHF. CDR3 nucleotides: TGCGCCAGCAGCCAAGGCCGGGCCAGCAATCAGCCCCAGCATTTT.